Below, 14 T cell receptor beta chains from the same sample are listed, as sequenced in a study of T cells in Graves' hyperthyroidism and ophthalmopathy. There were TCR beta CDR3 regions amplified from RNA transcripts. With the HTBI primer set, the TCR CDR3 went through a first round of RT-PCR. TCRdb ran MiXCR on the multiplex PCR reads and lists one entry per CDR3 protein. The sample includes about 420,000 distinct CDR3 sequences, 15% to 18% of them seen just once. Material for sequencing was blood. These receptors all come from a woman aged 18 to 35 with Graves' hyperthyroidism.

This clonotype has only a few counts. The CDR3, as DNA: TGTGCCACCAGTGACCGATCAGTCTACGAGCAGTACTTC. Translated: CATSDRSVYEQYF. The chain is built from TRBV24-1 and TRBJ2-7, with D unclear. Trimming shortened V by 4 bases and J by 3 bases, and 9 bases separated the two germline ends. The CDR3 totals 13 residues. Germline CDR1 is KGHDR and CDR2 is SFDVKD.

This clonotype was counted ten times or more. The CDR3: CASSLALNSYEQYF. CDR3 sequence (DNA): TGTGCCAGCTCACTAGCGTTAAACTCCTACGAGCAGTACTTC. This chain connects TRBV18 to TRBJ2-7; tentatively, D is TRBD2 (5 bases). This CDR3 is 14 amino acids long. Germline CDR1 is KGHSH and CDR2 is LQKENI. Trimming removed 4 bases from V and 0 bases from J, with 10 bases in between.

The chain links TRBV20-1 to TRBJ1-5; a possible D gene is TRBD1 (5 bases). Germline values: CDR1 DFQATT, CDR2 SNEGSKA (reference sequence). There are 17 residues in the CDR3. V was clipped by 3 bases and J by 4 bases, with 22 bases between them. Here the CDR3 DNA reads TGCAGTGCTAGGGGACTACTGGACGAATTAACAAATCAGCCCCAGCATTTT. This translates into CSARGLLDELTNQPQHF.

This clonotype came up many times. CDR3 sequence (DNA): TGCGCCAGCAGCCAAGACAGGGGGCCAGATACGCAGTATTTT. Its protein product is CASSQDRGPDTQYF. The chain uses TRBV5-1 and TRBJ2-3; 10 bases are shared with TRBD1. The CDR3 contains 14 residues. The germline CDR1 and CDR2 sequences are SGHRS and YFSETQ. V lost 4 bases and J lost 4; bases outside the gene matches: 3.

Many counts were recorded for this clonotype. J is TRBJ2-1 and V is TRBV19; D not certain. The germline CDR1 and CDR2 sequences are LNHDA and SQIVND (reference sequence). V was trimmed by 3 bases and J by 0 bases, leaving 9 bases between them. This CDR3 region has 15 residues. This CDR3 is CASSIMGSSYNEQFF. The CDR3, as DNA: TGTGCCAGTAGTATCATGGGAAGCTCCTACAATGAGCAGTTCTTC.

CDR3 coding DNA: TGTGCCAGCGATACGGGGGCGGGAGATACGCAGTATTTT. This encodes CASDTGAGDTQYF. The chain is built from TRBV5-6 and TRBJ2-3; D possibly uses TRBD1 or TRBD2 (6 bases each). The CDR3 consists of 13 residues. V lost 7 bases and J 5 bases, leaving 14 bases between the germline ends. Germline values: CDR1 SGHDT, CDR2 YYEEEE.

This clonotype was counted many times. This rearrangement joins TRBV20-1 to TRBJ2-3; D gene uncertain. Trimming left V 3 bases short and J 0 bases short, with 4 bases between. This CDR3 has 12 amino acids. Germline CDR1 DFQATT, CDR2 SNEGSKA (reference sequence). The CDR3 sequence: CSASPSTDTQYF. The CDR3 nucleotides read TGCAGTGCTAGCCCTAGCACAGATACGCAGTATTTT.

This clonotype was counted at least ten times. The rearrangement joins TRBV28 to TRBJ1-2; the D gene is possibly TRBD1 (5 bases). CDR1 and CDR2 (germline): MDHEN, SYDVKM. The CDR3 has 13 amino acids. V was shortened by 4 bases and J by 2 bases, with 8 bases between the two germline ends. The CDR3 region has the DNA TGTGCCAGCAGTTCCCCAGGGAACTATGGCTACACCTTC. Amino acids: CASSSPGNYGYTF.

The CDR3, as DNA: TGTGCCAGCAGGGCCCGTGGAAGCGGAGGCCACGAGCAGTACTTC. Translated: CASRARGSGGHEQYF. V gene TRBV12-3 or TRBV12-4 combines with J gene TRBJ2-7; possibly TRBD2 for D (5 bases). The CDR3 sequence is 15 residues long. Trimming removed 6 bases from V and 5 bases from J, with 20 bases in between.

The chain links TRBV7-9 to TRBJ2-2, with unresolved D. CDR3 size: 15 residues. The V gene lost 3 bases and the J gene lost 4 bases, with 12 bases spanning the gap. Per the germline V gene, CDR1 is SEHNR and CDR2 is FQNEAQ (reference sequence). The CDR3 sequence: CASSFPGVITGELFF. In nucleotides, the CDR3 is TGTGCCAGCAGCTTTCCTGGGGTAATCACCGGGGAGCTGTTTTTT.

The chain links TRBV5-1 to TRBJ1-1; D may be TRBD1 (6 bases). CDR3 length equals 17 residues. V was shortened by 3 bases and J by 1 base, with 19 bases between the two germline ends. CDR1 and CDR2 from the germline V gene are SGHRS and YFSETQ. CDR3 nucleotides: TGCGCCAGCAGCTGGGGGGACACTGTGAGTCAGAACACTGAAGCTTTCTTT. This codes for CASSWGDTVSQNTEAFF.

There are many counts of this clonotype. The J gene is TRBJ1-2, the V gene TRBV2, with 7 positions matching TRBD1. The CDR3 has 11 residues. The germline V gene encodes CDR1 SNHLY and CDR2 FYNNEI. V trimming: 7 bases; J trimming: 8 bases; junction bases outside the gene matches: 4. The CDR3 nucleotides are TGTGCCAGCACAGGGGGGGGAGGCTACACCTTC. As protein: CASTGGGGYTF.

The chain couples TRBV19 to TRBJ2-2; TRBD2 matches 8 bases. Looked up from germline, CDR1 is LNHDA and CDR2 is SQIVND (reference sequence). After removal of 6 bases from V and 9 bases from J, the junction contained 12 bases not matched to a gene. The CDR3 has 15 residues. In DNA, the CDR3 is TGTGCCAGTAGACCGGGACTAGGGGTGGTCAGGGAGCTGTTTTTT. This translates into CASRPGLGVVRELFF.

In this sample, this clonotype turned up many times. J is TRBJ1-1 and V is TRBV11-1; D is ambiguous. This CDR3 is 15 amino acids long. Trimming left V 2 bases short and J 3 bases short, with 13 bases between. CDR1 is SGHAT and CDR2 is FQDESV in the germline V gene (reference sequence). CDR3: CASSLYWGLDTEAFF. The CDR3 bases are TGTGCCAGCAGCTTATATTGGGGTCTCGACACTGAAGCTTTCTTT.